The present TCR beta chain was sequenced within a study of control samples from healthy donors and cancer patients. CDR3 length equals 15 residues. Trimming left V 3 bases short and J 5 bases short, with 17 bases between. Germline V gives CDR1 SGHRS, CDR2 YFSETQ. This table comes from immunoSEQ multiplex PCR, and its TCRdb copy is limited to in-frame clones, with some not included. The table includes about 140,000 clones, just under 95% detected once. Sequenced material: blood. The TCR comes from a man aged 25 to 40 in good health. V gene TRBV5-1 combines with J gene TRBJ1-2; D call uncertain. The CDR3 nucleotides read TGCGCCAGCAGCTCCTCCTCACTGAGAAATTATGGCTACACCTTC. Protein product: CASSSSSLRNYGYTF.